The entry below describes one TCR beta chain. Its antigen is as yet unknown. Trimming stripped 1 base from V and 0 bases from J, with 7 bases between. The CDR3 consists of 15 residues. Germline-derived CDR1 and CDR2 are MNHNY and SVGAGI (reference sequence). Deep-level running was used for the assay. The genomic DNA of each subset was split evenly across several immunoSEQ plates. The data were produced by immunoSEQ multiplex PCR, yet TCRdb's version contains in-frame clones alone and is incomplete. The sample consists of 550,000 to 600,000 clones, around 77% of them appearing once. The data derive from a study of shared clonotypes between healthy human individuals. The study, taken as a whole, reports: Genetic and exposure-history diversity was limited by the small donor number.

The study drew all its donors from Caucasian adults living in Nashville, Tennessee. The V gene is TRBV6-6, the J gene TRBJ2-1, with a tentative D call TRBD2 (5 bases). The sequenced material came from PBMCs. This receptor was identified in a woman aged 40 to 55 in good health. Some clones in this sample may be carry-over from other donors' samples. The CDR3 bases are TGTGCCAGCAGTTACTTAGCGTACTCCTACAATGAGCAGTTCTTC. It encodes CASSYLAYSYNEQFF.